This passage covers 22 T cell receptor beta chains from one sample sequenced in a study of OX40 agonist ivuxolimab in advanced cancers. Profiling relied on immunoSEQ multiplex PCR, and the TCRdb table lists in-frame clones only, not all of them. The profile shows 60,000 to 80,000 clones, roughly 84% of them singletons. The source material was CD4+ or CD8+ T cells sorted from blood, sampled in a trial of the OX40 agonist ivuxolimab. These receptor sequences come from an adult with an advanced solid tumor such as melanoma, head and neck, liver or kidney cancer.

The gene calls are TRBV10-1 and TRBJ1-1, with D unresolved. Trimming left V 4 bases short and J 2 bases short, with 23 bases between. The CDR3 runs 18 residues. The germline gives CDR1 WNHNN, CDR2 SYGVQD (reference sequence). DNA of the CDR3: TGCGCCAGCAGTGCCCACCGGCGGGCGTGGGAATTAAACACTGAAGCTTTCTTT. This gives the protein CASSAHRRAWELNTEAFF.

The chain combines TRBV7-3 with TRBJ2-5; possible D gene TRBD1, 6 bases. There are 15 residues in the CDR3. CDR1 is SGHTA, CDR2 FQGTGA, per germline. V was clipped by 5 bases and J by 2 bases, with 15 bases between them. Written as DNA, the CDR3 is TGTGCCAGCAGCCCCGTCGGGACACCGCAAGAGACCCAGTACTTC. As protein: CASSPVGTPQETQYF.

The chain joins TRBV5-1 to TRBJ1-6, with no clear D. Germline CDR1 reads SGHRS; CDR2 reads YFSETQ. The CDR3 sequence is 16 residues long. V lost 2 bases, J lost 6 bases, and 15 bases lay in between. The CDR3 nucleotides are TGCGCCAGCAGCTTAACACCGGAGGTGGGTAATTCACCCCTCCACTTT. This codes for CASSLTPEVGNSPLHF.

V usage is TRBV5-8 and J usage is TRBJ2-7; D gene unclear. Trimming removed 2 bases at V and 10 bases at J, with 7 bases between. Germline assignment: CDR1 SGHTS and CDR2 YDEGEE. The CDR3 has 10 residues. The CDR3 DNA reads as TGTGCCAGCAGCTTCCATGTTCAGTACTTC. Protein: CASSFHVQYF.

J is TRBJ2-2 and V is TRBV7-6; D is ambiguous. Germline V lookup: CDR1 SGHVS, CDR2 FNYEAQ. This CDR3 has 14 residues. V lost 5 bases and J lost 1, with 8 bases in between. CDR3 DNA: TGTGCCAGCAGCCAAAAAGTGAACACCGGGGAGCTGTTTTTT. Amino acid sequence: CASSQKVNTGELFF.

The CDR3: CASSGGIQETQYF. The CDR3 DNA reads TGCGCCAGCAGTGGAGGAATCCAAGAGACCCAGTACTTC. The chain joins TRBV5-1 to TRBJ2-5, with a possible D match to TRBD2 (5 bases). Germline CDR1 and CDR2: SGHRS and YFSETQ. V was clipped by 5 bases and J by 1 base, with 9 bases between them. The CDR3 consists of 13 residues.

The gene calls are TRBV6-5 and TRBJ1-1; D is unresolved. This CDR3 is 15 amino acids long. V lost 0 bases and J 1 base, leaving 9 bases between the germline ends. The germline V gene encodes CDR1 MNHEY and CDR2 SVGAGI. The DNA for the CDR3 is TGTGCCAGCAGTTACTCGGAGGTAGGGAACACTGAAGCTTTCTTT. Protein sequence: CASSYSEVGNTEAFF.

The chain joins TRBV12-2 to TRBJ1-2. TRBV12-2 is a pseudogene locus. CDR3 length: 11 residues. In DNA form, the CDR3 reads TGTGCAAGAACGGGGTTCTATGGCTACACCTTC. Its translation is CARTGFYGYTF.

This chain uses TRBV7-3 with TRBJ2-7, with D tentatively TRBD2 (6 bases). This CDR3 is 16 amino acids long. CDR1 SGHTA and CDR2 FQGTGA come from the germline V gene. V lost 5 bases to trimming and J lost 0 bases, with 17 bases between them. The CDR3 loop is CASSVLGDSSSYEQYF. Written as DNA, the CDR3 is TGTGCCAGCAGCGTACTAGGGGACTCTAGCTCCTACGAGCAGTACTTC.

The rearrangement joins TRBV7-2 to TRBJ1-6, with no clear D. The CDR3 sequence is 17 residues long. Germline-derived CDR1 and CDR2 are SGHTA and FQGNSA. With 3 bases removed from V and 7 bases from J, the gap between germline ends came to 19 bases. The CDR3 sequence is CASSLDLGLIGNSPLHF. In DNA, the CDR3 is TGTGCCAGCAGCTTGGATCTCGGTCTGATCGGGAATTCACCCCTCCACTTT.

This clone was counted a single time. This chain links TRBV19 with TRBJ2-2; 8 bases match TRBD1. Looked up from germline, CDR1 is LNHDA and CDR2 is SQIVND (reference sequence). There are 17 residues in the CDR3. Unmatched junction bases numbered 12, after V lost 6 bases and J lost 3 bases. The DNA of the CDR3 is TGTGCCAGTAGGCTTTACTTACAGGGGGGAGACACCGGGGAGCTGTTTTTT. Translating it yields CASRLYLQGGDTGELFF. Full variable domain (rest looked up from reference TRBV19 and TRBJ2-2): DGGITQSPKYLFRKEGQNVTLSCEQNLNHDAMYWYRQDPGQGLRLIYYSQIVNDFQKGDIAEGYSVSREKKESFPLTVTSAQKNPTAFYLCASRLYLQGGDTGELFFGEGSRLTVL.

V and J are TRBV18 and TRBJ2-2; 9 positions agree with TRBD2. Germline loops: CDR1 KGHSH, CDR2 LQKENI. V was clipped by 4 bases and J by 6 bases; unmatched bases: 12. CDR3 length equals 17 residues. The CDR3 DNA sequence: TGTGCCAGCTCACGGGGGACTAGCAAAGATTTCGCCGGGGAGCTGTTTTTT. This encodes CASSRGTSKDFAGELFF. Drawing the rest from reference TRBV18 and TRBJ2-2, the complete variable domain is NAGVMQNPRHLVRRRGQEARLRCSPMKGHSHVYWYRQLPEEGLKFMVYLQKENIIDESGMPKERFSAEFPKEGPSILRIQQVVRGDSAAYFCASSRGTSKDFAGELFFGEGSRLTVL.

The rearrangement joins TRBV25-1 to TRBJ2-5; D uncertain. Germline V gene lookup returns CDR1 MGHDK and CDR2 SYGVNS. The CDR3 is made up of 14 amino acids. Trimming stripped 3 bases from V and 7 bases from J, with 15 bases between. In DNA form, the CDR3 reads TGTGCCAGCAGTGACCCCTCGTCGGCGTGGACCCAGTACTTC. This sequence encodes CASSDPSSAWTQYF. Filled out from reference TRBV25-1 and TRBJ2-5, the complete variable domain reads EADIYQTPRYLVIGTGKKITLECSQTMGHDKMYWYQQDPGMELHLIHYSYGVNSTEKGDLSSESTVSRIRTEHFPLTLESARPSHTSQYLCASSDPSSAWTQYFGPGTRLLVL.

V usage is TRBV21-1 and J usage is TRBJ2-7; the D call of TRBD1 is as the table states it, not checked on the DNA. TRBV21-1 is a known pseudogene. CDR3 length: 19 residues. The CDR3 nucleotides are TGTGCCAGCAGCAAAGACAGGGGGCGAAGGGAGGCTGGGACCTACGAGCAGTACTTC. This translates into CASSKDRGRREAGTYEQYF.

The V and J genes are TRBV6-6 and TRBJ2-1; 8 positions agree with TRBD1. V shed 5 bases and J 9 bases; nucleotides not matched to a gene: 9. The CDR3 totals 14 residues. Germline V gene lookup returns CDR1 MNHNY and CDR2 SVGAGI (reference sequence). CDR3 nucleotides: TGTGCCAGCAGTACAGGACAGGGAGAAGGTGAGCAGTTCTTC. Amino acid sequence: CASSTGQGEGEQFF.

This clone was seen only once. This chain connects TRBV29-1 to TRBJ2-3; the D call may be TRBD1 or TRBD2 (5 bases each). Deletions cut 8 bases from V and 7 bases from J, with 16 bases between. The CDR3 is 12 residues long. Germline assignment: CDR1 SQVTM and CDR2 ANQGSEA. Here the CDR3 reads CSSVGTPNTQYF. The CDR3 coding sequence is TGCAGCTCCGTAGGGACCCCCAATACGCAGTATTTT.

The chain combines TRBV6-5 with TRBJ1-5, with D hard to call. Germline CDR1 and CDR2: MNHEY and SVGAGI. CDR3 length: 16 residues. The V end was cut by 0 bases, the J end by 2 bases, with 11 bases between. Here the CDR3 DNA reads TGTGCCAGCAGTTACTCGGGCCCTACCGGCAATCAGCCCCAGCATTTT. This sequence encodes CASSYSGPTGNQPQHF.

V is TRBV6-1 and J is TRBJ1-3; D is perhaps TRBD1 (5 bases). This CDR3 contains 15 residues. Trimming pared 2 bases from V and 4 bases from J, leaving 12 bases between. Germline values: CDR1 MNHNS, CDR2 SASEGT. The CDR3 spells CASSERGRPGNTIYF. For the CDR3, the DNA is TGTGCCAGCAGTGAACGGGGCCGTCCAGGAAACACCATATATTTT.

Written as DNA, the CDR3 is TGTGCCAGTATGGCCAGGGGTTTGGAGACCCAGTACTTC. Protein: CASMARGLETQYF. The rearrangement uses TRBV19 and TRBJ2-5, with D possibly TRBD1 on 6 matching bases. With 7 bases removed from V and 5 bases from J, the gap between germline ends came to 14 bases. The CDR3 has 13 amino acids. The germline V gene has CDR1 LNHDA and CDR2 SQIVND (reference sequence).

The V gene is TRBV4-3, the J gene TRBJ1-2; D is undetermined. Germline V lookup: CDR1 LGHNA, CDR2 YSLEER. The CDR3 length is 14 residues. V gave up 0 bases and J gave up 7 bases, with 12 bases separating them. For the CDR3, the DNA is TGCGCCAGCAGCCAAGACGACGGTATTGGTGGCTACACCTTC. Amino acid sequence: CASSQDDGIGGYTF.

This rearrangement joins TRBV29-1 to TRBJ1-1; possibly TRBD1 for D (6 bases). Germline V lookup: CDR1 SQVTM, CDR2 ANQGSEA. Trimming took off 6 bases at V and 1 base at J, with 12 bases between the two ends. This CDR3 region has 13 residues. CDR3 DNA sequence: TGCAGCGTAAACGAAGGGGGGAACACTGAAGCTTTCTTT. Translated, it gives CSVNEGGNTEAFF.

This rearrangement joins TRBV7-9 to TRBJ2-5; D remains ambiguous. V was pared by 1 base and J by 0 bases, with 6 bases between. Germline V gene lookup returns CDR1 SEHNR and CDR2 FQNEAQ (reference sequence). The CDR3 length is 14 residues. CDR3 coding DNA: TGTGCCAGCAGCTTAGGAGGAAACCAAGAGACCCAGTACTTC. Its protein is CASSLGGNQETQYF. Full variable domain (rest looked up from reference TRBV7-9 and TRBJ2-5): DTGVSQNPRHKITKRGQNVTFRCDPISEHNRLYWYRQTLGQGPEFLTYFQNEAQLEKSRLLSDRFSAERPKGSFSTLEIQRTEQGDSAMYLCASSLGGNQETQYFGPGTRLLVL.